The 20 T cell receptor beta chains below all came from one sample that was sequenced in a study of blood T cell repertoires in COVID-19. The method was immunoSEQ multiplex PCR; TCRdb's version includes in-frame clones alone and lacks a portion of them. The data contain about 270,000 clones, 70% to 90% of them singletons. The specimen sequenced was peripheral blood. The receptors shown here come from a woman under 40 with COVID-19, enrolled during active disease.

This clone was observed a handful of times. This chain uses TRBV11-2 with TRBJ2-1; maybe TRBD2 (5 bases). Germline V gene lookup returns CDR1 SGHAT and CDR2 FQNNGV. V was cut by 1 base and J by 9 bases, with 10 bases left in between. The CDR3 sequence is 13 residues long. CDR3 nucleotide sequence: TGTGCCAGCAGCTTAGTGTCTCGGGGTGAGCAGTTCTTC. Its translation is CASSLVSRGEQFF.

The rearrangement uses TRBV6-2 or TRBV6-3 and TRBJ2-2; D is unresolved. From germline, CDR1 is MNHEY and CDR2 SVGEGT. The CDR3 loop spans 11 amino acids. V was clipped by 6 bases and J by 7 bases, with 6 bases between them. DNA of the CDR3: TGTGCCAGCAGCAATAGCGGGGAGCTGTTTTTT. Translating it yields CASSNSGELFF.

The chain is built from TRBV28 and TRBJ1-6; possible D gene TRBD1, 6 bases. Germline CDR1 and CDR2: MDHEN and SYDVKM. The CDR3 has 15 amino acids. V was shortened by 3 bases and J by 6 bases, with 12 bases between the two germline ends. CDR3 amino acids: CASSFWGHSNSPLHF. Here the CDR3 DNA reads TGTGCCAGCAGTTTCTGGGGACACTCTAATTCACCCCTCCACTTT. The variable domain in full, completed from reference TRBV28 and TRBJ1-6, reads DVKVTQSSRYLVKRTGEKVFLECVQDMDHENMFWYRQDPGLGLRLIYFSYDVKMKEKGDIPEGYSVSREKKERFSLILESASTNQTSMYLCASSFWGHSNSPLHFGNGTRLTVT.

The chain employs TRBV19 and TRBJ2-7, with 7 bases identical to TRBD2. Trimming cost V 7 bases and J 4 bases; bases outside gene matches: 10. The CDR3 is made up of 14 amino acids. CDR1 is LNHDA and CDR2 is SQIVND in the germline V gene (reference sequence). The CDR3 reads CASTPGGDLYEQYF. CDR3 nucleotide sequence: TGTGCCAGTACCCCTGGGGGGGACCTATACGAGCAGTACTTC. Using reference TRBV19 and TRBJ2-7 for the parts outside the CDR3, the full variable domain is DGGITQSPKYLFRKEGQNVTLSCEQNLNHDAMYWYRQDPGQGLRLIYYSQIVNDFQKGDIAEGYSVSREKKESFPLTVTSAQKNPTAFYLCASTPGGDLYEQYFGPGTRLTVT.

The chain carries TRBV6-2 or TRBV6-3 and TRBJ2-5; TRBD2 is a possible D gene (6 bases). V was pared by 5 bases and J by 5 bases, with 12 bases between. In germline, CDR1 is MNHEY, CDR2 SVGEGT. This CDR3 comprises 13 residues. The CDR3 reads CASSPGTSETQYF. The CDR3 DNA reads TGTGCCAGCAGTCCGGGGACTTCCGAGACCCAGTACTTC.

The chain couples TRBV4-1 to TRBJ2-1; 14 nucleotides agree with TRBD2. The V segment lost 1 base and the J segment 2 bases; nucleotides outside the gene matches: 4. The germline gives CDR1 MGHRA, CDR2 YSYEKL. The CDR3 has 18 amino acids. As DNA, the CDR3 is TGCGCCAGCAGCCAAGTGAGACTAGCGGGGGGGCCCTACAATGAGCAGTTCTTC. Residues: CASSQVRLAGGPYNEQFF.

CDR3 in DNA: TGTGCCAGCAGTGAATATCTAGGGGCCCCGGGGGGACTGTTTTTT. Its translation: CASSEYLGAPGGLFF. V and J are TRBV2 and TRBJ1-4; maybe TRBD1 (5 bases). CDR3 length: 15 residues. Germline V gene data show CDR1 as SNHLY and CDR2 as FYNNEI. Trimming cost V 2 bases and J 13 bases, with 20 bases left between them.

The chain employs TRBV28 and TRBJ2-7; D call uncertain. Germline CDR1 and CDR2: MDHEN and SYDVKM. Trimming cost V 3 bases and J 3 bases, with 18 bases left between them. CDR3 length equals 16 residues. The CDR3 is CASSFRQYARLYEQYF. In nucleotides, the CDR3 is TGTGCCAGCAGTTTTCGTCAGTATGCTCGCCTCTACGAGCAGTACTTC.

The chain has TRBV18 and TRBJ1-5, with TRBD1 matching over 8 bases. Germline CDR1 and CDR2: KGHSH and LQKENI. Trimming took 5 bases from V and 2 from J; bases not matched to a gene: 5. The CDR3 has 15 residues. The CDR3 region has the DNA TGTGCCAGCTCAGAGACAGGGGAGCGCAATCAGCCCCAGCATTTT. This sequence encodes CASSETGERNQPQHF.

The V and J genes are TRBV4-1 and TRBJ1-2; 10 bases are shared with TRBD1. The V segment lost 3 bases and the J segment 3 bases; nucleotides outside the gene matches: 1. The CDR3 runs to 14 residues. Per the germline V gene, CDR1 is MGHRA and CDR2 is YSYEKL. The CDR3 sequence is CASSHGQGDYGYTF. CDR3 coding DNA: TGCGCCAGCAGCCACGGACAGGGGGACTATGGCTACACCTTC.

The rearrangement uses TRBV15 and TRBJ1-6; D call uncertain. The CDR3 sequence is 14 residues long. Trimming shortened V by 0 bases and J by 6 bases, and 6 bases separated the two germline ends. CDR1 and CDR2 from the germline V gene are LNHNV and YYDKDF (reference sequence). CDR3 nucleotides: TGTGCCACCAGCAGAGATGGGAGTAATTCACCCCTCCACTTT. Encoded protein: CATSRDGSNSPLHF.

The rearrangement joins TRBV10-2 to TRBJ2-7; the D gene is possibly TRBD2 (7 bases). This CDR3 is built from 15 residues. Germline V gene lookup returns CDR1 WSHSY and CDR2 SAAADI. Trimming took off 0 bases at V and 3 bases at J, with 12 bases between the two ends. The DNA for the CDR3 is TGCGCCAGCAGTGAGTCGGTGGGGGGGCGCTACGAGCAGTACTTC. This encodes CASSESVGGRYEQYF.

The CDR3 is CASSRPGLAGPPWVNEQFF. CDR3 bases: TGTGCCAGCAGCCGGCCGGGACTAGCGGGGCCACCCTGGGTCAATGAGCAGTTCTTC. This chain links TRBV5-4 with TRBJ2-1; 13 nucleotides align to TRBD2. Germline loops: CDR1 SGHNT, CDR2 YYREEE (reference sequence). Germline trimming cut 4 bases from V and 6 bases from J; bases unmatched to any gene: 16. The CDR3 is 19 residues long.

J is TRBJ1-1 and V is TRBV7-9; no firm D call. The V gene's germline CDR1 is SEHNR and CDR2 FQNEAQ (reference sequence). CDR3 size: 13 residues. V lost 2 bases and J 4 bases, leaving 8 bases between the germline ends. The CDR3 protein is CASSLQFFTEAFF. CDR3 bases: TGTGCCAGCAGCTTACAGTTTTTCACTGAAGCTTTCTTT.

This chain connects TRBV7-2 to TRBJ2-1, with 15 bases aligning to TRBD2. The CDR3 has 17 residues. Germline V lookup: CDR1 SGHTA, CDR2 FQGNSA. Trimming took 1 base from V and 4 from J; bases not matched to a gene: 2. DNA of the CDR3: TGTGCCAGCAGCTTAGGAGGGACTAGCGGGAGGTACAATGAGCAGTTCTTC. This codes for CASSLGGTSGRYNEQFF.

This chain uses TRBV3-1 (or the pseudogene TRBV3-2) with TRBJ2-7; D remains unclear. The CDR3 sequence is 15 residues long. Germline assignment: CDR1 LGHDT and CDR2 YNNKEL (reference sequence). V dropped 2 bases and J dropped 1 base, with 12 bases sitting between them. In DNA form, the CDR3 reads TGTGCCAGCAGCCAAAGGCACGCGAGGTCCTACGAGCAGTACTTC. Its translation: CASSQRHARSYEQYF.

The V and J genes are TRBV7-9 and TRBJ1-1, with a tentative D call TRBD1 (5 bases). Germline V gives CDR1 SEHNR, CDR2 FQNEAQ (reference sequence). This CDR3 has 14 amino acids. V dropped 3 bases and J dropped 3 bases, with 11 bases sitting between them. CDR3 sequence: CASSLPWGDTEAFF. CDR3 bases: TGTGCCAGCAGCTTGCCCTGGGGGGACACTGAAGCTTTCTTT.

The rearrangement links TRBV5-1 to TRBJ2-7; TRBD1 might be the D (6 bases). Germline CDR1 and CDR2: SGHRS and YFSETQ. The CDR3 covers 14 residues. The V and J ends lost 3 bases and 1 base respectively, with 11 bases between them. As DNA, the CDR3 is TGCGCCAGCAGCTCTGGGGGCCTATCCTACGAGCAGTACTTC. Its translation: CASSSGGLSYEQYF.

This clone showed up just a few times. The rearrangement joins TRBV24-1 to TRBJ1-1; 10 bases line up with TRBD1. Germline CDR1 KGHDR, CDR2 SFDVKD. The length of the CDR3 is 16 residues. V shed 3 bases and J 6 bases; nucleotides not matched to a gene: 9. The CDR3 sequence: CATSDDRGLERSEAFF. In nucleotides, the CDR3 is TGTGCCACCAGTGATGACAGGGGGCTAGAACGATCTGAAGCTTTCTTT.

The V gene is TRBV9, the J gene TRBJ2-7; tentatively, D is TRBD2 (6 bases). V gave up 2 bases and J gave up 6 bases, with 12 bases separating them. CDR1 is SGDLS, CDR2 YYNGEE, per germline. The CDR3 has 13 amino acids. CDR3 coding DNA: TGTGCCAGCAGCGTGCGGGAATCGGGCGAGCAGTACTTC. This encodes CASSVRESGEQYF.